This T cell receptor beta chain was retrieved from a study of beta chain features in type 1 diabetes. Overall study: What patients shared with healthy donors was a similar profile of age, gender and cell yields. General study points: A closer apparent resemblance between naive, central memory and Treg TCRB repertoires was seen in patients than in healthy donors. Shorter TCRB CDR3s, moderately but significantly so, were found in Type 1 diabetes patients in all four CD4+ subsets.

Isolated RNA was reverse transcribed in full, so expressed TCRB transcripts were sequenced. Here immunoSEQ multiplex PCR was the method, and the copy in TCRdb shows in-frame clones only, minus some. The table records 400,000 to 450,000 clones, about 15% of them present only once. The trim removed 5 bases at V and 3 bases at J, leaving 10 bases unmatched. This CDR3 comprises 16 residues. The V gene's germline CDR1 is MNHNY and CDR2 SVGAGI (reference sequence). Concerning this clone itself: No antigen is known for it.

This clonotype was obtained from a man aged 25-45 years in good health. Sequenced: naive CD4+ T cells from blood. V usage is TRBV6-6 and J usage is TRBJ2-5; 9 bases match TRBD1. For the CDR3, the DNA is TGTGCCAGCAGTCTCCGGGACAGGGCTGAGAAAGAGACCCAGTACTTC. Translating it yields CASSLRDRAEKETQYF.